Listed below are T cell receptor beta chains from one sample, sequenced in a study of cytomegalovirus exposure and HLA in healthy donors. Method: immunoSEQ multiplex PCR; TCRdb's copy keeps in-frame clones and lacks some. The sample lists fewer than 80,000 clones, 74% seen once, with over 8.5% in the top ten. Source material: PBMCs. These receptor sequences come from a woman aged 60 to 75 in good health and CMV-seropositive. Each CDR3 is given with its conserved first and last residue. Each record gives: clone size, J gene, D gene, V gene, CDR3 protein, CDR3 DNA. A D gene is named only where the DNA matches it firmly. Not all rows give a size; the values are once, few, many and, for expanded clones, a class.

NA	TRBJ1-1	TRBD1	TRBV11-3	CASSLGTGVYTEAFF	TGTGCCAGCAGCTTAGGTACAGGGGTATACACTGAAGCTTTCTTT
NA	TRBJ2-3	TRBD2	TRBV6-6	CASRGQTSGDTDTQYF	TGTGCCAGCAGGGGCCAGACTAGCGGGGATACAGATACGCAGTATTTT
NA	TRBJ2-4	NA	TRBV6-1	CASSELNIQYF	TGTGCCAGCAGTGAACTAAACATTCAGTACTTC
NA	TRBJ2-6	NA	TRBV30	CAWSVPWESGANVLTF	TGTGCCTGGAGTGTACCTTGGGAGTCTGGGGCCAACGTCCTGACTTTC
once	TRBJ2-7	NA	TRBV5-6	CASSFFTGSAEQYF	TGTGCCAGCAGCTTTTTTACAGGGTCGGCCGAGCAGTACTTC
NA	TRBJ1-1	TRBD1	TRBV7-9	CASSLEVGTGIISEAFF	TGTGCCAGCAGCCTCGAGGTTGGGACAGGTATTATTTCTGAAGCTTTCTTT
NA	TRBJ2-1	TRBD2	TRBV6-1	CASRLAGSYNEQFF	TGTGCCAGCAGACTAGCGGGCTCCTACAATGAGCAGTTCTTC
NA	TRBJ1-1	NA	TRBV11-3	CASSLAGGMNTEAFF	TGTGCCAGCAGCTTAGCTGGGGGCATGAACACTGAAGCTTTCTTT
NA	TRBJ2-5	NA	TRBV5-5	CASSFGAQQGKTQYF	TGTGCCAGCAGCTTCGGGGCTCAGCAGGGGAAGACCCAGTACTTC
NA	TRBJ2-2	NA	TRBV2	CASSVEGTGELFF	TGTGCCAGCAGTGTGGAGGGGACCGGGGAGCTGTTTTTT
NA	TRBJ1-3	TRBD1	TRBV5-6	CASSLDRISGNTIYF	TGTGCCAGCAGCCTGGACAGGATCTCTGGAAACACCATATATTTT
NA	TRBJ1-1	NA	TRBV28	CASRRNTEAFF	TGTGCCAGCAGGAGAAACACTGAAGCTTTCTTT